The 28 T cell receptor beta chains below were found in one sample sequenced in a study of blood T cell repertoires in COVID-19 (dated by TCRdb to between 2020 and 2021). Library construction relied on the immunoSEQ multiplex PCR assay. The clones in this table, taken by TCRdb from immuneACCESS, are in-frame only. Not every clone is retained; where verified, under half of the shortfall comes from an unresolved V gene, and the cause of the rest is unknown. The sample table holds about 55,000 clones, of which 65% to 90% were seen once. 9.5% to 15% of the sample belongs to the ten largest clones. Sequencing was performed on peripheral blood. The origin of the receptors is a human donor in a cohort sampled during active COVID-19.

The chain combines TRBV28 with TRBJ2-7, with D perhaps TRBD1 (6 bases). The CDR3 is 12 residues long. Trimming removed 6 bases at V and 3 bases at J, with 9 bases between. Germline V gene lookup returns CDR1 MDHEN and CDR2 SYDVKM. CDR3 amino acids: CASRTGYYEQYF. CDR3 sequence (DNA): TGTGCCAGCAGGACAGGTTACTACGAGCAGTACTTC. Complete variable domain (other parts from reference TRBV28 and TRBJ2-7): DVKVTQSSRYLVKRTGEKVFLECVQDMDHENMFWYRQDPGLGLRLIYFSYDVKMKEKGDIPEGYSVSREKKERFSLILESASTNQTSMYLCASRTGYYEQYFGPGTRLTVT.

This clone was seen just once. The chain uses TRBV4-3 and TRBJ1-5, with D possibly TRBD1 on 6 matching bases. V was cut by 0 bases and J by 5 bases, with 11 bases left in between. The CDR3 totals 15 residues. Germline V gene lookup returns CDR1 LGHNA and CDR2 YSLEER. This CDR3 is CASSQDGTPHQPQHF. Here the CDR3 DNA reads TGCGCCAGCAGCCAAGATGGGACACCGCATCAGCCCCAGCATTTT.

The chain combines TRBV13 with TRBJ2-1, with a weak D call TRBD2 (6 bases). V lost 0 bases, J lost 8 bases, and 14 bases lay in between. The CDR3 loop spans 15 amino acids. Germline-derived CDR1 and CDR2 are PRHDT and FYEKMQ (reference sequence). CDR3 in amino acids: CASSLGGLYTDEQFF. The CDR3 DNA reads as TGTGCCAGCAGCTTAGGGGGACTTTACACCGATGAGCAGTTCTTC.

The chain carries TRBV5-6 and TRBJ1-6; D unresolved. Germline CDR1 SGHDT, CDR2 YYEEEE. The ends were cut back, 2 bases at V and 0 bases at J, with 9 bases in the middle. The CDR3 length is 16 residues. This CDR3 is CASSLLESSYNSPLHF. CDR3 in DNA: TGTGCCAGCAGCTTATTGGAGAGCTCCTATAATTCACCCCTCCACTTT.

The gene calls are TRBV7-2 and TRBJ1-1; 7 positions agree with TRBD1. J lost 4 bases, V lost 2 bases, and 10 bases had no gene match. The germline gives CDR1 SGHTA, CDR2 FQGNSA. There are 16 residues in the CDR3. This CDR3 reads CASSLFPRGLGTEAFF. In DNA, the CDR3 is TGTGCCAGCAGCTTATTTCCCAGGGGGTTGGGCACTGAAGCTTTCTTT.

The gene calls are TRBV13 and TRBJ2-5; D may be TRBD2 (6 bases). The V end was cut by 5 bases, the J end by 4 bases, with 17 bases between. The CDR3 length is 15 residues. CDR1 is PRHDT, CDR2 FYEKMQ, per germline (reference sequence). This chain's CDR3 is CASSPLGGISETQYF. CDR3 coding DNA: TGTGCCAGCAGCCCCCTCGGGGGAATATCAGAGACCCAGTACTTC.

This rearrangement joins TRBV5-1 to TRBJ1-1; TRBD1 agrees at 11 bases. Trimming removed 3 bases from V and 4 bases from J; junction bases left unmatched: 11. Germline CDR1 and CDR2: SGHRS and YFSETQ. CDR3 size: 17 residues. The CDR3 DNA reads as TGCGCCAGCAGCTCCGGGACAGGGGGTGGCTTGGCCACTGAAGCTTTCTTT. Protein: CASSSGTGGGLATEAFF.

The chain links TRBV12-5 to TRBJ2-5; weak D call: TRBD2 (5 bases). The CDR3 is made up of 12 amino acids. Germline CDR1 LGHNT, CDR2 FRNRAP. Trimming shortened V by 5 bases and J by 4 bases, and 8 bases separated the two germline ends. The CDR3 loop is CASGTRPETQYF. DNA of the CDR3: TGTGCTAGTGGTACTAGACCAGAGACCCAGTACTTC.

Only one count was recorded for this clone. V usage is TRBV7-3 and J usage is TRBJ1-1, with 7 bases aligning to TRBD1. Germline V gene sequence: CDR1 SGHTA, CDR2 FQGTGA. The trim removed 5 bases at V and 4 bases at J, leaving 7 bases unmatched. This CDR3 has 14 residues. CDR3 sequence: CASSLTGEGTEAFF. In DNA, the CDR3 is TGTGCCAGCAGCCTCACAGGGGAAGGCACTGAAGCTTTCTTT. The whole variable domain, filled in from reference TRBV7-3 and TRBJ1-1, reads GAGVSQTPSNKVTEKGKYVELRCDPISGHTALYWYRQSLGQGPEFLIYFQGTGAADDSGLPNDRFFAVRPEGSVSTLKIQRTERGDSAVYLCASSLTGEGTEAFFGQGTRLTVV.

The sample holds a few counts of this clone. The V gene is TRBV7-9, the J gene TRBJ2-6, with 10 bases that match TRBD1. The CDR3 totals 19 residues. Looked up from germline, CDR1 is SEHNR and CDR2 is FQNEAQ (reference sequence). The V gene end was trimmed by 5 bases and the J gene end by 0 bases; junction bases not matched to a gene: 10. The DNA of the CDR3 is TGTGCCAGCAGCAAGACAGGGGGCCCTCTCGGCTCTGGGGCCAACGTCCTGACTTTC. Its translation: CASSKTGGPLGSGANVLTF.

The V and J genes are TRBV18 and TRBJ2-5, with 9 positions matching TRBD2. V shed 6 bases and J 3 bases; nucleotides not matched to a gene: 5. The V gene's germline CDR1 is KGHSH and CDR2 LQKENI. This CDR3 has 14 residues. CDR3 protein: CASSLSGSEETQYF. CDR3 bases: TGTGCCAGCTCCCTTAGCGGGAGTGAAGAGACCCAGTACTTC.

The CDR3 loop reads CASSLAAGTSGSSETQYF. The CDR3 DNA sequence: TGCGCCAGCAGCTTGGCCGCCGGGACTAGCGGGAGTTCGGAGACCCAGTACTTC. The chain combines TRBV5-1 with TRBJ2-5; 14 bases match TRBD2. The length of the CDR3 is 18 residues. Trimming took 0 bases from V and 5 from J; bases not matched to a gene: 9. CDR1 is SGHRS, CDR2 YFSETQ, per germline. The full variable domain, its missing parts supplied by reference TRBV5-1 and TRBJ2-5, is KAGVTQTPRYLIKTRGQQVTLSCSPISGHRSVSWYQQTPGQGLQFLFEYFSETQRNKGNFPGRFSGRQFSNSRSEMNVSTLELGDSALYLCASSLAAGTSGSSETQYFGPGTRLLVL.

The chain recombines TRBV27 with TRBJ1-2, with 8 bases identical to TRBD1. This CDR3 contains 15 residues. Germline V gene lookup returns CDR1 MNHEY and CDR2 SMNVEV (reference sequence). V gave up 6 bases and J gave up 5 bases; unmatched junction bases: 11. This CDR3 reads CASRGIAGGRYGYTF. The DNA of the CDR3 is TGTGCCAGCAGGGGGATCGCAGGGGGCAGGTATGGCTACACCTTC.

The rearrangement uses TRBV19 and TRBJ2-6, with D tentatively TRBD2 (6 bases). The V gene's germline CDR1 is LNHDA and CDR2 SQIVND (reference sequence). V was cut by 3 bases and J by 2 bases, with 11 bases left in between. This CDR3 is built from 16 residues. CDR3 amino acids: CASSILGGAGANVLTF. The CDR3 DNA follows: TGTGCCAGTAGTATTCTGGGGGGAGCTGGGGCCAACGTCCTGACTTTC.

This clone ranks as hyperexpanded. This CDR3 reads CASSEGTGGSESPLHF. The DNA for the CDR3 is TGTGCCAGCAGTGAAGGGACAGGGGGTAGTGAATCACCCCTCCACTTT. The V call is TRBV6-4, the J call TRBJ1-6, with 11 nucleotides matching TRBD1. The CDR3 has 16 residues. Germline CDR1 is MRHNA and CDR2 is SNTAGT. V was pared by 3 bases and J by 10 bases, with 8 bases of the junction left unmatched.

The chain combines TRBV14 with TRBJ1-1; the D gene is possibly TRBD1 (5 bases). Germline V CDR1 and CDR2: SGHDN, FVKESK. The CDR3 contains 14 residues. V lost 6 bases to trimming and J lost 1 base, with 12 bases between them. The CDR3 sequence: CASRERTTNTEAFF. The CDR3 bases are TGTGCCAGCAGAGAACGGACAACGAACACTGAAGCTTTCTTT. The full variable domain, completed using reference TRBV14 and TRBJ1-1, is EAGVTQFPSHSVIEKGQTVTLRCDPISGHDNLYWYRRVMGKEIKFLLHFVKESKQDESGMPNNRFLAERTGGTYSTLKVQPAELEDSGVYFCASRERTTNTEAFFGQGTRLTVV.

The J gene is TRBJ1-2, the V gene TRBV19, with 9 bases lining up with TRBD1. V gave up 9 bases and J gave up 1 base; unmatched junction bases: 3. This CDR3 has 13 residues. Germline lookup yields CDR1 LNHDA and CDR2 SQIVND (reference sequence). CDR3 amino acids: CASKGQGNYGYTF. The CDR3 DNA sequence: TGTGCCAGCAAGGGACAGGGTAACTATGGCTACACCTTC.

This clone was recorded a few times. DNA of the CDR3: TGTGCCAGCAGCTCACCAGGTTGGGATACGCAGTATTTT. It is translated as CASSSPGWDTQYF. The rearrangement joins TRBV7-9 to TRBJ2-3, with D unclear. CDR1 SEHNR and CDR2 FQNEAQ come from the germline V gene (reference sequence). The CDR3 sequence is 13 residues long. V dropped 4 bases and J dropped 6 bases, with 11 bases sitting between them.

V gene TRBV29-1 combines with J gene TRBJ2-7; 12 nucleotides align to TRBD1. The CDR3 sequence is 16 residues long. Trimming removed 3 bases from V and 7 bases from J; junction bases left unmatched: 13. From germline, CDR1 is SQVTM and CDR2 ANQGSEA. In DNA, the CDR3 is TGCAGCGTTGACATACCGGGACAGGGGGCCCCAGGTGAGCAGTACTTC. It translates to CSVDIPGQGAPGEQYF.

This chain uses TRBV6-1 with TRBJ1-6; D is uncertain. The CDR3 is 17 amino acids. CDR1 is MNHNS and CDR2 is SASEGT in the germline V gene. With 1 base removed from V and 3 bases from J, the gap between germline ends came to 13 bases. CDR3 residues: CASSEEHSSIYNSPLHF. CDR3 nucleotide sequence: TGTGCCAGCAGTGAAGAACACAGTTCCATCTATAATTCACCCCTCCACTTT.

The chain links TRBV5-5 to TRBJ2-1; D perhaps matches TRBD1 (7 bases). In germline, CDR1 is SGHKS, CDR2 YYEKEE (reference sequence). The V and J ends lost 0 bases and 8 bases respectively, with 24 bases between them. The CDR3 loop spans 18 amino acids. The CDR3 loop reads CASSLGYGSGGSLDEQFF. The CDR3 region has the DNA TGTGCCAGCAGCTTGGGATACGGGTCAGGGGGGAGTTTGGATGAGCAGTTCTTC.

The chain carries TRBV4-1 and TRBJ2-1; TRBD2 is a possible D gene (5 bases). In germline, CDR1 is MGHRA, CDR2 YSYEKL. This CDR3 comprises 16 residues. V lost 1 base and J lost 2, with 12 bases in between. CDR3 sequence: CASSQGELEPYNEQFF. The CDR3 nucleotides read TGCGCCAGCAGCCAAGGAGAACTAGAACCCTACAATGAGCAGTTCTTC.

The chain is built from TRBV7-8 and TRBJ2-4; D is unclear. The CDR3 loop spans 13 amino acids. Germline values: CDR1 SGHVS, CDR2 FQNEAQ. V dropped 5 bases and J dropped 6 bases, with 11 bases sitting between them. CDR3 loop: CASSPSIGNIQYF. For the CDR3, the DNA is TGTGCCAGCAGCCCCTCTATTGGAAACATTCAGTACTTC.

This chain uses TRBV19 with TRBJ1-5, with TRBD1 matching over 7 bases. There are 14 residues in the CDR3. Germline CDR1 LNHDA, CDR2 SQIVND (reference sequence). Trimming removed 8 bases from V and 6 bases from J; junction bases left unmatched: 10. CDR3 nucleotide sequence: TGTGCCAGTTTACAGGGGTTTCGGGGTCAGCCCCAGCATTTT. This encodes CASLQGFRGQPQHF.

Here the CDR3 reads CASSNGLAGVNEQYF. In DNA form, the CDR3 reads TGTGCCAGTAGTAACGGACTAGCGGGAGTGAACGAGCAGTACTTC. The J gene is TRBJ2-7, the V gene TRBV19; 13 nucleotides match TRBD2. The CDR3 consists of 15 residues. V was clipped by 4 bases and J by 5 bases; unmatched bases: 5. Germline V gene data show CDR1 as LNHDA and CDR2 as SQIVND (reference sequence).

This sequence joins TRBV27 and TRBJ2-1; 8 positions match TRBD2. CDR3 length: 15 amino acids. The V gene end was trimmed by 3 bases and the J gene end by 5 bases; junction bases not matched to a gene: 6. Germline V gives CDR1 MNHEY, CDR2 SMNVEV (reference sequence). The CDR3 loop reads CASSFLGRGNNEQFF. The CDR3 nucleotides read TGTGCCAGCAGTTTTCTCGGGAGGGGGAACAATGAGCAGTTCTTC.

Concerning this clone itself: The sample carries other DNA sequences with the same CDR3. The genes are TRBV5-1 and TRBJ1-1; 7 bases fit TRBD1. The CDR3 has 14 residues. After removal of 0 bases from V and 4 bases from J, the junction contained 3 bases not matched to a gene. CDR1 and CDR2 (germline): SGHRS, YFSETQ. As DNA, the CDR3 is TGCGCCAGCAGCTTGGATGCAGGGGGCACTGAAGCTTTCTTT. Protein sequence: CASSLDAGGTEAFF.

The V and J genes are TRBV28 and TRBJ1-2; D may be TRBD1 (6 bases). Germline V gives CDR1 MDHEN, CDR2 SYDVKM. This CDR3 region has 17 residues. Trimming stripped 4 bases from V and 3 bases from J, with 21 bases between. The CDR3 reads CASSSHHYRTDYYGYTF. The CDR3 region has the DNA TGTGCCAGCAGTTCACACCATTACCGGACAGATTACTATGGCTACACCTTC.